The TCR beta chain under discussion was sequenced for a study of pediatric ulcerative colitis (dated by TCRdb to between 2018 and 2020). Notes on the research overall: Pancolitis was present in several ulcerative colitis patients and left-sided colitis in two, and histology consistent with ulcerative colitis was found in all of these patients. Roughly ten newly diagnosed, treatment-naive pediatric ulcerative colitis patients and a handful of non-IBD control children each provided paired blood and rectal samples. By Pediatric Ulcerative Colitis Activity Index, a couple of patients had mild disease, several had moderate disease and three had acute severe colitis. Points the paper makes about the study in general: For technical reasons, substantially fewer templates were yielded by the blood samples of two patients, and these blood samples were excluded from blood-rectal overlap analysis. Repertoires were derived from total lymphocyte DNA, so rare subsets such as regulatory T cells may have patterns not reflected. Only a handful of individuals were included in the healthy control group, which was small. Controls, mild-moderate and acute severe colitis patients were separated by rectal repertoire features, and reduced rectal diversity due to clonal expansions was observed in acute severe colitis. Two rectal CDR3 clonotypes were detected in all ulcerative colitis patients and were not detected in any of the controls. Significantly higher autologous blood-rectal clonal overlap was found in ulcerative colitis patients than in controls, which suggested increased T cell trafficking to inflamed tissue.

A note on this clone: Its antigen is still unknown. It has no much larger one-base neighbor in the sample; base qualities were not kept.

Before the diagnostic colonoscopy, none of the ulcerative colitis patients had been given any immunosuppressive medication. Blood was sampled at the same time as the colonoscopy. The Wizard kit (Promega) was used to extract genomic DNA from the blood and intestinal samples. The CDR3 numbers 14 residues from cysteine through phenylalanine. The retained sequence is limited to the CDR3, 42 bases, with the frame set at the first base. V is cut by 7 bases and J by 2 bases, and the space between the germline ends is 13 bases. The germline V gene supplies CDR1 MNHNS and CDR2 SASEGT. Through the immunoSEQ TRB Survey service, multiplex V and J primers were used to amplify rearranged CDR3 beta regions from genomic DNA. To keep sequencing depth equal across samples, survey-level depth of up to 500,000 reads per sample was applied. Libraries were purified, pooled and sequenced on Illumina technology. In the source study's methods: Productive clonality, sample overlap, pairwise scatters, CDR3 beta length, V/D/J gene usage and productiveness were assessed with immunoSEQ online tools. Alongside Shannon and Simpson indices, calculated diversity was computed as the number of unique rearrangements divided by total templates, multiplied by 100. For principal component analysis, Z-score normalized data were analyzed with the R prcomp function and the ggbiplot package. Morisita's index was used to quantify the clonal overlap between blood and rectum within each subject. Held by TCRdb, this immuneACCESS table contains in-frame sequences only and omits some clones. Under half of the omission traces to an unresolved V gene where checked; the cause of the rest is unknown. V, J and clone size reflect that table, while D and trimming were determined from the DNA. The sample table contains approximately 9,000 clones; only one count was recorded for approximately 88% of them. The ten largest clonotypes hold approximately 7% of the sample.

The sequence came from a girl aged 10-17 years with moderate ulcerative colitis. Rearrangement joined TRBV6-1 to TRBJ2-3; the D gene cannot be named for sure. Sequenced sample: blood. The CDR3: CASTAAPNTDTQYF. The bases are TGTGCCAGCACGGCGGCCCCTAACACAGATACGCAGTATTTT.